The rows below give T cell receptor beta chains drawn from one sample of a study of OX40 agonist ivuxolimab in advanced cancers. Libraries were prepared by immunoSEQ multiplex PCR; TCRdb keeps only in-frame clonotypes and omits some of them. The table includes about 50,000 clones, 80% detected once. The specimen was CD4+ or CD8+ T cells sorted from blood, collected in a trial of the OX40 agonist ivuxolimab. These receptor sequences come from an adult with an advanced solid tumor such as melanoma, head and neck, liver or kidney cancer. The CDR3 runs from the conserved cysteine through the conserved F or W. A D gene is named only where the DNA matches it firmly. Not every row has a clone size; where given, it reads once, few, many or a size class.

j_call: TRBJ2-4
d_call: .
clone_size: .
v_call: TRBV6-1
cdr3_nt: TGTGCCAGCAGTGACCTGTCTGGGGCCAAAAGCATTCAGTACTTC
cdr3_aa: CASSDLSGAKSIQYF

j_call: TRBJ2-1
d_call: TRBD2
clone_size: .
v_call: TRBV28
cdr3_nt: TGTGCCAGCAGTTCCCTCCCGGGAGGGCATGGTTCCTCCTACAATGAGCAGTTCTTC
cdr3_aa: CASSSLPGGHGSSYNEQFF

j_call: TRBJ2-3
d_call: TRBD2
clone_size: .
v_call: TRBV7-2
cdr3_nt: TGTGCCAGCAGCTTGGACCTAGCGGGGGGATCAGATACGCAGTATTTT
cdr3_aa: CASSLDLAGGSDTQYF

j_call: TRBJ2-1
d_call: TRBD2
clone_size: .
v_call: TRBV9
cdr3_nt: TGTGCCAGCAGCCTAGGGACTAGCAGAGTTACCTACAATGAGCAGTTCTTC
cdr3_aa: CASSLGTSRVTYNEQFF

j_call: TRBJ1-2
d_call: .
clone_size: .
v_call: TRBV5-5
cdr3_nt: TGTGCCAGCAGCTTGGGTAATAGGGCCAGCTATGGCTACACCTTC
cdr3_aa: CASSLGNRASYGYTF

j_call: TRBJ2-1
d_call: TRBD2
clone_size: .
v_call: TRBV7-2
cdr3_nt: TGTGCCAGCAGCTTGAGACTAGCGGGTTTCTCCTACAATGAGCAGTTCTTC
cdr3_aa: CASSLRLAGFSYNEQFF

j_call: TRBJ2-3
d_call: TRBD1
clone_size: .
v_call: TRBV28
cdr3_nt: TGTGCCAGCATCCCGGGACAGGACCTGCCTAACGCAGATACGCAGTATTTT
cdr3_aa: CASIPGQDLPNADTQYF

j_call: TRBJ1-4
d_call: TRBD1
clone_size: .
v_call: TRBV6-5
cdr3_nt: TGTGCCAGCAGTTACTCTAACAGAGGGGGCCATGAAAAACTGTTTTTT
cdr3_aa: CASSYSNRGGHEKLFF

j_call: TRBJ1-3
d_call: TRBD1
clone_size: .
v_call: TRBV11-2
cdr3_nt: TGTGCCAGCAGCTCGGTTCAGGGGGCGCGCTCTGGAAACACCATATATTTT
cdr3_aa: CASSSVQGARSGNTIYF

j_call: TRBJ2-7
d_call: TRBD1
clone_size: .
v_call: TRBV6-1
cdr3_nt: TGTGCCAGCAGTGATTTTCAGGGGGCTGACGAGCAGTACTTC
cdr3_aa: CASSDFQGADEQYF

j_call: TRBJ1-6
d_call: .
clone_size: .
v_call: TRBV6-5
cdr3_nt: TGTGCCAGCAGTTACCCAAACCCTACCTCACCCCTCCACTTT
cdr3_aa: CASSYPNPTSPLHF

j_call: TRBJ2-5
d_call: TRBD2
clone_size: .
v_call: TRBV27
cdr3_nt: TGTGCCAGCAGTTTATTAGCGGGGGGCCAAGAGACCCAGTACTTC
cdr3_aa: CASSLLAGGQETQYF

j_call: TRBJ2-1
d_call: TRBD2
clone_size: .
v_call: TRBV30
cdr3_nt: TGTGCCTGGCGTCTAAGCGGGACTAATGAGCAGTTCTTC
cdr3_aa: CAWRLSGTNEQFF

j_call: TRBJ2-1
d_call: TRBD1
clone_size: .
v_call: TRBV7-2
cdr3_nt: TGTGCCAGCAGCTATGGACAGGGATACAATGAGCAGTTCTTC
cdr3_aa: CASSYGQGYNEQFF

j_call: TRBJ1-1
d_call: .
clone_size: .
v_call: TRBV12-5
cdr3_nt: TGTGCTAGTGGTTTCACAGGTAAAGCTTTGAACACTGAAGCTTTCTTT
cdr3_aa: CASGFTGKALNTEAFF

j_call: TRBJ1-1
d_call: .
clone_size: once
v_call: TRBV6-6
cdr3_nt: TGTGCCAGCAGTTACTCGGTTAACACTGAAGCTTTCTTT
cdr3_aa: CASSYSVNTEAFF

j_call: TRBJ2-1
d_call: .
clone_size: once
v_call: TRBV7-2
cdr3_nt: TGTGCCAGCAGCTTCGGAGCGCAGTTTAACAATGAGCAGTTCTTC
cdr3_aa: CASSFGAQFNNEQFF

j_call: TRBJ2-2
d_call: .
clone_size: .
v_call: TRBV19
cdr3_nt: TGTGCCAGTAGCATAGCCGGGGTTCGGTATACCGGGGAGCTGTTTTTT
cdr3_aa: CASSIAGVRYTGELFF

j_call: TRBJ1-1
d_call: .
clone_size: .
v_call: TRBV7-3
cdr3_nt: TGTGCCAGCAGTCGAACGGCCGGACTTAAGAACACTGAAGCTTTCTTT
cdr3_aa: CASSRTAGLKNTEAFF

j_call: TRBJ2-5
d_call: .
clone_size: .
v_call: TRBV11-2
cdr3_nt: TGTGCCAGCAGCTTAAGGGAAGAGACCCAGTACTTC
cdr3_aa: CASSLREETQYF

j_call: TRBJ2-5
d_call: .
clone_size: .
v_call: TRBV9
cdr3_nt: TGTGCCAGCTCTGCTAGCACTCAAGAGACCCAGTACTTC
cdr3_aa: CASSASTQETQYF

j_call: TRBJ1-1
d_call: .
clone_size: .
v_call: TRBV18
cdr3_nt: TGTGCCAGCTCACCTCAAGGAGCAGGAATCAGGGGAAACACTGAAGCTTTCTTT
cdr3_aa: CASSPQGAGIRGNTEAFF

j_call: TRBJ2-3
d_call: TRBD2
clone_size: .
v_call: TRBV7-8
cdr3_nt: TGTGCCAGCAGCTCGCTAGCGGGGCCTAGCACAGATACGCAGTATTTT
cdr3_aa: CASSSLAGPSTDTQYF

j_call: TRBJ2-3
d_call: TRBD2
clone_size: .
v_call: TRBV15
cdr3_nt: TGTGCCACCAGCAGAGCCTCGGGACTAGCGGGAGAAAGAATCACCTATTTT
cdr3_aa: CATSRASGLAGERITYF

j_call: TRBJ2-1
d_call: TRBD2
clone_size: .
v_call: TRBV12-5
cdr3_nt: TGTGCTAGTGGTTTGGTACTAAGCGGGAGGGCCAAGGACAATGAGCAGTTCTTC
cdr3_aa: CASGLVLSGRAKDNEQFF

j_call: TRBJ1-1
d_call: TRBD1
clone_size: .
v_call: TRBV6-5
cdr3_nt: TGTGCCAGCAGTCCGGGACAGTGGGACACTGAAGCTTTCTTT
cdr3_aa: CASSPGQWDTEAFF

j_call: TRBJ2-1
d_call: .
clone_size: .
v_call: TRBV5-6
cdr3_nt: TGTGCCAGCAGCTTGATTGGGGGTGAGCAGTTCTTC
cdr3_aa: CASSLIGGEQFF

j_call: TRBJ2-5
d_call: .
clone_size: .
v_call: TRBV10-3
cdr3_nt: TGTGCCATCAGTGAGTCGGACAGCCTCAAGACCCAGTACTTC
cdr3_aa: CAISESDSLKTQYF

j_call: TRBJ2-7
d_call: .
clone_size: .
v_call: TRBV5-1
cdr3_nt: TGCGCCAGCAGCTTGGACCAGGGAGCAGGAGGCTACGAGCAGTACTTC
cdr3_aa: CASSLDQGAGGYEQYF

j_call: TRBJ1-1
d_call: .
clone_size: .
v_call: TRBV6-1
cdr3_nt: TGTGCCAGCAGTCTTGACGGATTGAACACTGAAGCTTTCTTT
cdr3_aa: CASSLDGLNTEAFF

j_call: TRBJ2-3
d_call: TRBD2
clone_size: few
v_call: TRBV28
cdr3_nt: TGTGCCAGCAGTTTATGGGAGAGCGGGAGGGACACAGATACGCAGTATTTT
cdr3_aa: CASSLWESGRDTDTQYF

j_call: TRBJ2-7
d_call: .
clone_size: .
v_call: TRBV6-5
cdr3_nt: TGTGCCAGCAGTTTCCCTAATACGAAGCAGTACTTC
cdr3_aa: CASSFPNTKQYF

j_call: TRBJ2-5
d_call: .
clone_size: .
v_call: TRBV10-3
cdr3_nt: TGTGCCATCAGTGTGGGACCGGGCCTCAAGGAGACCCAGTACTTC
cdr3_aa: CAISVGPGLKETQYF

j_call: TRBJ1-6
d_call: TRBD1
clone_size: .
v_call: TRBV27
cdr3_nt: TGTGCCAGCAGCTACCGGACAGGCTCCTATAATTCACCCCTCCACTTT
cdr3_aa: CASSYRTGSYNSPLHF

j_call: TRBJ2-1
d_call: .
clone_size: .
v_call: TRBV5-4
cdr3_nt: TGTGCCAGCAGCTATTCCGGGACGTATAAGGAGCAGTTCTTC
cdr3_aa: CASSYSGTYKEQFF

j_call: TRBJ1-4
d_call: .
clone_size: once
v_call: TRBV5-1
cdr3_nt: TGCGCCAGCAGCTTGACAGACTTTGGGGAAAAACTGTTTTTT
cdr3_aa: CASSLTDFGEKLFF

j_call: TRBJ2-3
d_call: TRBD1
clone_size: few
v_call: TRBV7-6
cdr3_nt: TGTGCCAGCAGCTTAGGCAGGGGGAGCACAGATACGCAGTATTTT
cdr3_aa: CASSLGRGSTDTQYF

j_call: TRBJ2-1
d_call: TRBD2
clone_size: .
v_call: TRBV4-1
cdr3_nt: TGCGCCAGCAGCTCCATCGGGGGGGCAGGTGAGCAGTTCTTC
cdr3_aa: CASSSIGGAGEQFF

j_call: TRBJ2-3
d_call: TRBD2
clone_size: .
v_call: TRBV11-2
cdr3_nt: TGTGCCAGCAGCTTAGACCCGGGACTAGCGGGGCGACGCACAGATACGCAGTATTTT
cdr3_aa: CASSLDPGLAGRRTDTQYF

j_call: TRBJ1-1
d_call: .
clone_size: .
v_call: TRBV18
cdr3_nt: TGTGCCAGCTCACTGGCAGGGGCGTTGACTGAAGCTTTCTTT
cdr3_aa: CASSLAGALTEAFF